The 12 T cell receptor beta chains listed next were all sequenced from one sample in a study of blood T cell repertoires in COVID-19. Clones were read by immunoSEQ multiplex PCR, and TCRdb kept only the in-frame ones, dropping some. The sample has some 130,000 clones, approximately 84% seen once. The sample comprised peripheral blood. These receptors originate from a man between 65 and 85 years old with acute or convalescent COVID-19.

The V and J genes are TRBV2 and TRBJ2-1; no reliable D call. V was trimmed by 8 bases and J by 0 bases, leaving 8 bases between them. The germline CDR1 and CDR2 sequences are SNHLY and FYNNEI. The CDR3 runs to 13 residues. CDR3 loop: CASLVRSYNEQFF. CDR3 DNA sequence: TGTGCCAGCCTGGTGCGCTCCTACAATGAGCAGTTCTTC.

The chain carries TRBV18 and TRBJ1-1; TRBD1 matches at 7 bases. CDR3 length: 14 residues. Germline trimming cut 5 bases from V and 5 bases from J; bases unmatched to any gene: 8. Germline lookup yields CDR1 KGHSH and CDR2 LQKENI. The CDR3 spells CASSSSGGMTEAFF. CDR3 nucleotide sequence: TGTGCCAGCTCATCCTCAGGGGGGATGACTGAAGCTTTCTTT.

The table lists this clone with a count of one. The chain recombines TRBV4-2 with TRBJ2-7, with D unresolved. The germline V gene encodes CDR1 LGHNA and CDR2 YNFKEQ. The CDR3 has 14 amino acids. Trimming took off 1 base at V and 2 bases at J, with 9 bases between the two ends. The CDR3 DNA reads TGTGCCAGCAGCCAAGGTTCAGGTACCTACGAGCAGTACTTC. This sequence encodes CASSQGSGTYEQYF.

This clone was found a few times. The V call is TRBV19, the J call TRBJ1-4, with no clear D. Germline V gene lookup returns CDR1 LNHDA and CDR2 SQIVND (reference sequence). The CDR3 runs to 14 residues. Deletions cut 0 bases from V and 8 bases from J, with 10 bases between. Here the CDR3 DNA reads TGTGCCAGTAGTATAGAGACACACAGCGAAAAACTGTTTTTT. It encodes CASSIETHSEKLFF.

The chain links TRBV12-5 to TRBJ2-3; 7 nucleotides agree with TRBD1. With V trimmed by 8 bases and J by 0 bases, 5 bases remained unmatched. The CDR3 has 14 residues. Germline CDR1 is LGHNT and CDR2 is FRNRAP. CDR3 nucleotide sequence: TGTGCTAGTCGAAGGGGGCAGAGCACAGATACGCAGTATTTT. Protein product: CASRRGQSTDTQYF.

This clone came up many times. The chain is built from TRBV2 and TRBJ2-7; 7 bases map to TRBD1. The germline V gene encodes CDR1 SNHLY and CDR2 FYNNEI. The CDR3 sequence is 11 residues long. V was clipped by 8 bases and J by 4 bases; unmatched bases: 2. CDR3 DNA: TGTGCCAGCGGCAGGGGGTACGAGCAGTACTTC. Encoded protein: CASGRGYEQYF.

The rearrangement links TRBV15 to TRBJ1-2; D may be TRBD1 (6 bases). Germline loops: CDR1 LNHNV, CDR2 YYDKDF (reference sequence). The V end lost 3 bases, the J end lost 6 bases, and 14 bases lay between the germline ends. This CDR3 has 14 amino acids. The CDR3 region is CATSRDTGRDGYTF. CDR3 nucleotides: TGTGCCACCAGCAGGGACACAGGGAGGGATGGCTACACCTTC.

This clone was recorded only once. The V gene is TRBV27, the J gene TRBJ2-2; 7 positions match TRBD2. Germline V lookup: CDR1 MNHEY, CDR2 SMNVEV (reference sequence). This CDR3 has 16 amino acids. The ends lost 4 bases at V and 4 bases at J; junction bases unmatched: 9. The CDR3 sequence is CASSSLGGVGTGELFF. The CDR3 DNA reads as TGTGCCAGCAGTTCTCTGGGGGGGGTGGGCACCGGGGAGCTGTTTTTT.

The rearrangement uses TRBV5-1 and TRBJ1-1; D might be TRBD1 (5 bases). Per germline, CDR1 SGHRS and CDR2 YFSETQ. V lost 4 bases and J 2 bases, leaving 15 bases between the germline ends. The CDR3 spans 15 residues. The CDR3 coding sequence is TGCGCCAGCAGCGTGCGGGACGGGCAAAACACTGAAGCTTTCTTT. Translation gives CASSVRDGQNTEAFF.

The rearrangement uses TRBV4-2 and TRBJ2-7, with a possible D match to TRBD2 (6 bases). This CDR3 is built from 17 residues. V was trimmed by 0 bases and J by 3 bases, leaving 18 bases between them. CDR1 is LGHNA and CDR2 is YNFKEQ in the germline V gene. CDR3 in DNA: TGTGCCAGCAGCCAAGAGAGTGGGAGGCGTTCCCTCTACGAGCAGTACTTC. Translated: CASSQESGRRSLYEQYF.

The chain couples TRBV7-2 to TRBJ2-3, with 8 bases identical to TRBD2. With 4 bases clipped from V and 4 bases from J, the junction kept 10 bases outside the gene matches. CDR3 length equals 16 residues. Germline V gene sequence: CDR1 SGHTA, CDR2 FQGNSA. CDR3 in amino acids: CASSSTSGGGADTQYF. Here the CDR3 DNA reads TGTGCCAGCAGCTCCACCTCCGGGGGGGGCGCAGATACGCAGTATTTT.

Only a few counts were recorded for this clone. The chain joins TRBV30 to TRBJ1-2; 11 bases fit TRBD1. Germline lookup yields CDR1 GTSNPN and CDR2 SVGIG (reference sequence). The CDR3 runs to 16 residues. The J segment lost 4 bases and the V segment lost 0 bases, leaving 7 bases of the junction unmatched. The CDR3 region has the DNA TGTGCCTGGAGTGTACTAAGGACAGGGGGCAGCTATGGCTACACCTTC. Its protein is CAWSVLRTGGSYGYTF.